This TCR beta chain was identified in a study of T-cell memory formation after mild COVID-19 listed by TCRdb under 2021. At the level of the whole study: Most TCR sequence clusters were specific to one of the two donors. In two donors, T-cell clones that expanded and contracted after mild COVID-19 were followed by sequencing TCRalpha and TCRbeta repertoires longitudinally. The cohort was made up of two young adult volunteers, one female and one male, who were previously healthy. The full study reports these points: Contracting CD4+ clones turned up mainly in the CM and EM memory subsets, whereas EMRA was where CD8+ clones were enriched. From day 15 to 85, contracting clones showed balanced CD4/CD8 phenotypes, whereas a second wave of clones that expanded from day 15 to 37 leaned towards CD4+. Some responding clones were detected in pre-infection memory, which suggested that pre-existing cross-reactive memory T cells had joined the SARS-CoV-2 response. Only two mild cases were covered in the study, and larger cohorts including severe cases with pre-infection samples were considered necessary. Whether the second-wave clones peaking on day 37 were SARS-CoV-2 specific was not confirmed.

About this clonotype: It lacks a known antigen. It has no much larger one-base neighbor in the sample; base qualities were not kept.

This sample was sequenced with an Illumina NovaSeq 6000. Using 5'RACE with constant-segment primers, TCRalpha and TCRbeta cDNA libraries were constructed, with sample barcodes and unique molecular identifiers added in the process. RNA was extracted from every sample with Trizol reagent. Libraries were amplified in two PCR steps, with a second sample barcode and Illumina TruSeq adapters added in the second step. The libraries were sequenced on an Illumina NovaSeq using 2 x 150 bp paired-end reads. From the authors' description of their analysis: Demultiplexing of reads and collapsing into UMI-guided consensus sequences were performed with migec v1.2.7. With mixcr v2.1.11, UMI consensuses were aligned to TRA and TRB V and J templates and assembled into clonotypes. Expanded or contracted clonotypes were those called significant by both edgeR and NoisET, with noise models trained on biological replicates. For edgeR calls, a false discovery rate-adjusted p below 0.01 and a log2 fold-change threshold of 1 were applied. PCA with hierarchical clustering of max-normalized trajectories of the 1000 most abundant clonotypes was used as exploratory dynamics analysis. Separately sequenced CD4+ and CD8+ repertoires were used to assign the CD4 or CD8 phenotype of responding clones. The public reads were run again by TCRdb, first through fastp at Q25 and then through MiXCR, and only productive beta chains were kept. Every entry covers one CDR3 protein and lists the most common genes and DNA from its rows. The V and J calls were not made by the authors but by TCRdb's processing. The table for this sample lists 100,000 to 150,000 distinct CDR3 sequences; 17% of them were counted only once. Together, the top ten hold over 4% of the sample.

The germline V and J ends show losses of 5 bases and 8 bases respectively, and no gene match explains 6 bases of the junction. CDR1 and CDR2, looked up from the germline V gene (reference sequence), are LGHDT and YNNKEL. Including cysteine and phenylalanine, the CDR3 has 14 amino acids. The retained sequence is limited to the CDR3, 42 bases, with the frame set at the first base. PBMCs were isolated by Ficoll-Paque density gradient centrifugation. The receptor was isolated from a man aged 18 to 29 who had mild COVID-19 (a few samples of this study predate the infection). The sample titles of this study are shuffled in the database, so cell type and time point are left out; the donor was told from shared clones. Sequenced input: PBMCs or a T cell subset sorted from them (not recorded which). The V gene is TRBV3-1 and the J gene is TRBJ2-1, with TRBD1 identical over 10 junction bases. The CDR3 sequence is CASSARQGAYEQFF. The nucleotides are TGTGCCAGCAGCGCAAGACAGGGGGCGTATGAGCAGTTCTTC.